Described below is a single T cell receptor beta chain sequence and its context. No antigen is known for it. PCR employed 60 Vbeta and 13 Jbeta primers. TCRdb keeps only in-frame clones here, not all; method: immunoSEQ multiplex PCR. Counted here are 95,000 to 100,000 clones, 75% occurring once; the ten biggest clones make up about 10%. At collection, donors were nominally healthy, but unrecorded immune exposures were probable. This record belongs to a study of cytomegalovirus exposure and HLA in healthy donors. The germline gives CDR1 SGHAT, CDR2 FQNNGV. V was pared by 1 base and J by 6 bases, with 9 bases between. This CDR3 has 13 residues. General study results and limits: The study assumed roughly uniform donor sequencing depth for presence/absence analyses. For most TCR beta V segments, an earlier analysis put the productive rate at about 87% or about 30% of the time. Later analysis showed most CMV-associated TCR beta chains appearing HLA-restricted.

The TCR sequence derives from a middle-aged man in good health and CMV-seronegative. Specimen: PBMCs. The chain employs TRBV11-2 and TRBJ1-1; no definite D call. CDR3 nucleotide sequence: TGTGCCAGCAGCTTAGGGGAGGCTGCTGAAGCTTTCTTT. This codes for CASSLGEAAEAFF. Full variable domain (remainder filled in from reference TRBV11-2 and TRBJ1-1): EAGVAQSPRYKIIEKRQSVAFWCNPISGHATLYWYQQILGQGPKLLIQFQNNGVVDDSQLPKDRFSAERLKGVDSTLKIQPAKLEDSAVYLCASSLGEAAEAFFGQGTRLTVV.